The sequence of this T cell receptor beta chain was determined in a study of blood T cell repertoires in COVID-19. The overall study: PBMCs, B-cell-depleted T cells, or T cells were the source of the cDNA or gDNA that made up the material.

Assay: immunoSEQ multiplex PCR; the TCRdb copy retains only in-frame clones and omits some. The sample yields 300,000 to 400,000 clones, approximately 91% seen once. Per the germline V gene, CDR1 is PRHDT and CDR2 is FYEKMQ (reference sequence). J lost 7 bases, V lost 5 bases, and 6 bases had no gene match. The CDR3 loop spans 13 amino acids. The chain employs TRBV13 and TRBJ1-2, with 8 bases matching TRBD1. The clonotype originates from a woman aged 70 to 79 with COVID-19, enrolled during active disease. The sequencing sample was made of peripheral blood. CDR3 residues: CASSLLQGGGYTF. The CDR3 coding sequence is TGTGCCAGCAGCCTATTACAGGGGGGTGGCTACACCTTC.